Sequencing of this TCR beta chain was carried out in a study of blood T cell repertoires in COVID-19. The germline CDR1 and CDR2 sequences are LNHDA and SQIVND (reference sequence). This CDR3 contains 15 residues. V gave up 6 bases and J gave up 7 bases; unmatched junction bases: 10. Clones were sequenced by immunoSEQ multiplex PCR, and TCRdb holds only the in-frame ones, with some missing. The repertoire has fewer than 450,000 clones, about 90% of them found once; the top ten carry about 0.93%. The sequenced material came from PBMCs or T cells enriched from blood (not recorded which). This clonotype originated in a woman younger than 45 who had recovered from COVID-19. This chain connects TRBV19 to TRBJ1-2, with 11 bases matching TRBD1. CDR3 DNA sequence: TGTGCCAGTAGACGAAAGGGACAGGGGGATGGTGGCTACACCTTC. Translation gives CASRRKGQGDGGYTF.